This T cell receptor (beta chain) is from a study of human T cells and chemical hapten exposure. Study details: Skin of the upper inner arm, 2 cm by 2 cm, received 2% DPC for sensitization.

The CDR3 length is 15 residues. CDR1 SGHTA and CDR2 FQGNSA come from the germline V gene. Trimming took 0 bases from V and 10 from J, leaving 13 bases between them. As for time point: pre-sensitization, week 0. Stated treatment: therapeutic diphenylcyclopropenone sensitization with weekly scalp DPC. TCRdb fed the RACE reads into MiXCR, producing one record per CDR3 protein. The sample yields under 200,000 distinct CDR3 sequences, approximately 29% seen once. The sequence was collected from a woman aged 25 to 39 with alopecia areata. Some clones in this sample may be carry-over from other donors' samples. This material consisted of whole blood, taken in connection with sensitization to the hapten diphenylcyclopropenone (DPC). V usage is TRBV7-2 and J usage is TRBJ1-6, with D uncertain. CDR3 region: CASSLALRVESPLHF. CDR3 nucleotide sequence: TGTGCCAGCAGCTTAGCGCTACGGGTTGAGTCACCCCTCCACTTT. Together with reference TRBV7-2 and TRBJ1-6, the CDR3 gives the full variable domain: GAGVSQSPSNKVTEKGKDVELRCDPISGHTALYWYRQSLGQGLEFLIYFQGNSAPDKSGLPSDRFSAERTGGSVSTLTIQRTQQEDSAVYLCASSLALRVESPLHFGNGTRLTVT.